A single sample gave rise to the 21 T cell receptor beta chains below, sequenced in a study of blood T cell repertoires in COVID-19. Sequenced by immunoSEQ multiplex PCR; TCRdb stores in-frame clones only, minus some. The data show 100,000 to 150,000 clones, 86% seen once. The specimen was peripheral blood. The receptors shown here come from a man aged 35 to 55 with acute or convalescent COVID-19.

The rearrangement uses TRBV6-5 and TRBJ1-3; D not resolved. Trimming took 6 bases from V and 0 from J, leaving 9 bases between them. Germline V gene data show CDR1 as MNHEY and CDR2 as SVGAGI. CDR3 length equals 14 residues. CDR3: CASRVMSSGNTIYF. The DNA of the CDR3 is TGTGCCAGCAGAGTGATGAGCTCTGGAAACACCATATATTTT.

This clone was detected once. The chain links TRBV5-6 to TRBJ2-5; tentative D call: TRBD1 (5 bases). The germline V and J ends were trimmed by 4 bases and 2 bases, with 9 bases remaining between them. The germline V gene has CDR1 SGHDT and CDR2 YYEEEE. The CDR3 has 13 residues. The CDR3 is CASSLRVQETQYF. CDR3 sequence (DNA): TGTGCCAGCAGCCTCAGGGTACAAGAGACCCAGTACTTC.

V gene TRBV5-1 combines with J gene TRBJ2-2; possible D gene TRBD1, 6 bases. The CDR3 is 16 amino acids. V was clipped by 4 bases and J by 4 bases, with 17 bases between them. Germline-derived CDR1 and CDR2 are SGHRS and YFSETQ. The DNA for the CDR3 is TGCGCCAGCAGCCCGAGAGGGCAGGGGATCACCGGGGAGCTGTTTTTT. Protein product: CASSPRGQGITGELFF.

This clone was recorded only once. V is TRBV2 and J is TRBJ2-1; D remains ambiguous. Trimming shortened V by 5 bases and J by 11 bases, and 16 bases separated the two germline ends. The CDR3 sequence is 13 residues long. Germline lookup yields CDR1 SNHLY and CDR2 FYNNEI. This CDR3 reads CASSSGSQGQQFF. CDR3 nucleotide sequence: TGTGCCAGCAGTTCCGGGTCCCAAGGCCAGCAGTTCTTC.

V and J are TRBV20-1 and TRBJ2-2; 9 nucleotides match TRBD2. In germline, CDR1 is DFQATT, CDR2 SNEGSKA (reference sequence). Trimming removed 3 bases from V and 4 bases from J; junction bases left unmatched: 3. There are 14 residues in the CDR3. The CDR3 is CSASSGSGTGELFF. Written as DNA, the CDR3 is TGCAGTGCTAGTAGCGGGAGTGGCACCGGGGAGCTGTTTTTT.

As to this clone: The junction does not match germline at one end; this may be a read error. V gene TRBV7-7 combines with J gene TRBJ2-2; TRBD1 matches at 8 bases. The CDR3 is 15 residues long. Germline V lookup: CDR1 SSHAT, CDR2 FNYEAQ (reference sequence). CDR3: CASSPQGASTGELFF. CDR3 nucleotide sequence: TGTGCTAGCAGCCCCCAGGGGGCGAGTACCGGGGAGCTGTTTTTT.

The V gene is TRBV2, the J gene TRBJ2-1, with D possibly being TRBD1 (5 bases). Germline lookup yields CDR1 SNHLY and CDR2 FYNNEI. V shed 1 base and J shed 6 bases, with 13 bases lying between them. The CDR3 totals 15 residues. The CDR3 sequence is CASSEGQGRGNEQFF. CDR3 DNA: TGTGCCAGCAGTGAAGGCCAGGGAAGAGGCAATGAGCAGTTCTTC.

The chain links TRBV27 to TRBJ2-1, with 7 bases that match TRBD2. J lost 7 bases, V lost 2 bases, and 5 bases had no gene match. The CDR3 loop spans 14 amino acids. Germline values: CDR1 MNHEY, CDR2 SMNVEV (reference sequence). CDR3 sequence reads: CASSLGGGRNEQFF. The CDR3 DNA sequence: TGTGCCAGCAGTTTAGGGGGGGGGAGGAATGAGCAGTTCTTC.

This chain uses TRBV5-4 with TRBJ1-6, with D possibly matching TRBD1 (6 bases). CDR1 is SGHNT, CDR2 YYREEE, per germline (reference sequence). The ends were cut back, 0 bases at V and 6 bases at J, with 10 bases in the middle. The length of the CDR3 is 15 residues. In DNA form, the CDR3 reads TGTGCCAGCAGCTTGGGGGAGGGGGTTAATTCACCCCTCCACTTT. Amino acids: CASSLGEGVNSPLHF.

The chain carries TRBV15 and TRBJ1-4, with 7 bases that match TRBD1. CDR1 is LNHNV, CDR2 YYDKDF, per germline (reference sequence). Germline trimming cut 1 base from V and 7 bases from J; bases unmatched to any gene: 3. The CDR3 spans 14 residues. The CDR3 coding sequence is TGTGCCACCAGCAGAGCCGGACAGGTTGAAAAACTGTTTTTT. This translates into CATSRAGQVEKLFF.

The rearrangement links TRBV30 to TRBJ1-2, with D perhaps matching TRBD1 (5 bases). The length of the CDR3 is 14 residues. Trimming took 3 bases from V and 8 from J, leaving 19 bases between them. CDR1 and CDR2 from the germline V gene are GTSNPN and SVGIG (reference sequence). The CDR3 is CAWRWGKGGGGYTF. In DNA, the CDR3 is TGTGCCTGGAGGTGGGGGAAGGGAGGAGGAGGCTACACCTTC.

This chain links TRBV30 with TRBJ2-5; 11 bases align to TRBD2. This CDR3 has 15 residues. V lost 2 bases, J lost 5 bases, and 7 bases stayed unmatched. From germline, CDR1 is GTSNPN and CDR2 SVGIG (reference sequence). DNA for the CDR3: TGTGCCTGGAGTAGGGGTAGCGGGGGGGCTGAGACCCAGTACTTC. Its translation is CAWSRGSGGAETQYF.

The chain joins TRBV27 to TRBJ1-6; TRBD1 matches 11 bases. V trimming: 1 base; J trimming: 6 bases; junction bases outside the gene matches: 8. CDR1 is MNHEY and CDR2 is SMNVEV in the germline V gene (reference sequence). The CDR3 length is 18 residues. CDR3 sequence (DNA): TGTGCCAGCAGTTTATGGACAGGGGGCCGATTATTTAATTCACCCCTCCACTTT. It yields the protein CASSLWTGGRLFNSPLHF.

This sequence joins TRBV3-1 (or the pseudogene TRBV3-2) and TRBJ1-2; 9 nucleotides line up with TRBD1. This CDR3 has 16 amino acids. CDR1 is LGHDT, CDR2 YNNKEL, per germline (reference sequence). Trimming took 0 bases from V and 7 from J; bases not matched to a gene: 9. CDR3: CASSQDVVQGAVGYTF. Written as DNA, the CDR3 is TGTGCCAGCAGCCAAGATGTGGTACAGGGGGCCGTTGGCTACACCTTC.

The chain is built from TRBV5-5 and TRBJ2-7; possibly TRBD1 for D (6 bases). From germline, CDR1 is SGHKS and CDR2 YYEKEE (reference sequence). This CDR3 has 16 residues. Trimming removed 4 bases at V and 7 bases at J, with 24 bases between. The CDR3 is CASSLKYRDIRREQYF. The CDR3 DNA is TGTGCCAGCAGCCTTAAATACAGGGATATCAGGAGGGAGCAGTACTTC.

V usage is TRBV10-3 and J usage is TRBJ2-3, with D tentatively TRBD2 (6 bases). Germline V gene lookup returns CDR1 ENHRY and CDR2 SYGVKD. V lost 8 bases and J lost 3, with 18 bases in between. This CDR3 contains 15 residues. CDR3: CAISGNREETDTQYF. DNA for the CDR3: TGTGCCATCTCTGGAAATAGGGAGGAGACAGATACGCAGTATTTT.

The chain joins TRBV9 to TRBJ2-1, with TRBD2 matching 8 bases. There are 16 residues in the CDR3. CDR1 and CDR2 (germline): SGDLS, YYNGEE. Losses at the gene ends were 0 bases for V and 7 bases for J; bases not matched to a gene: 9. CDR3 in amino acids: CASSVVSAGGRNEQFF. The DNA of the CDR3 is TGTGCCAGCAGCGTAGTGTCGGCGGGAGGTAGGAATGAGCAGTTCTTC.

The rearrangement joins TRBV7-2 to TRBJ1-1; D is unclear. This CDR3 spans 15 amino acids. V was shortened by 1 base and J by 3 bases, with 12 bases between the two germline ends. Germline V gives CDR1 SGHTA, CDR2 FQGNSA. The CDR3 DNA follows: TGTGCCAGCAGCTTAGAGGTAGGGAGGGACACTGAAGCTTTCTTT. Amino acids: CASSLEVGRDTEAFF.

There are a few counts of this clone. The CDR3 DNA is TGTGCCAGCCTCACCGGGACTAGTTTCGTCAATGAGCAGTTCTTC. It yields the protein CASLTGTSFVNEQFF. The rearrangement links TRBV7-2 to TRBJ2-1, with 8 bases fitting TRBD2. CDR1 is SGHTA and CDR2 is FQGNSA in the germline V gene. The CDR3 is made up of 15 amino acids. Unmatched junction bases numbered 12, after V lost 8 bases and J lost 6 bases.

The chain combines TRBV6-5 with TRBJ2-1; 10 positions agree with TRBD2. The trim removed 6 bases at V and 9 bases at J, leaving 8 bases unmatched. Germline V gene lookup returns CDR1 MNHEY and CDR2 SVGAGI. The CDR3 runs to 14 residues. The CDR3 reads CASSRTSGLSEQFF. CDR3 bases: TGTGCCAGCAGCCGGACTAGCGGCCTTTCTGAGCAGTTCTTC.

The chain combines TRBV18 with TRBJ2-6; TRBD1 is a possible D gene (6 bases). Trimming left V 3 bases short and J 4 bases short, with 16 bases between. Germline values: CDR1 KGHSH, CDR2 LQKENI. CDR3 length: 17 amino acids. The CDR3 DNA is TGTGCCAGCTCACCGAGAGGGCAGGGGACCGGGGCCAACGTCCTGACTTTC. It encodes CASSPRGQGTGANVLTF. Combining the CDR3 with reference TRBV18 and TRBJ2-6 gives the whole variable domain NAGVMQNPRHLVRRRGQEARLRCSPMKGHSHVYWYRQLPEEGLKFMVYLQKENIIDESGMPKERFSAEFPKEGPSILRIQQVVRGDSAAYFCASSPRGQGTGANVLTFGAGSRLTVL.